A single sample is the source of the 21 T cell receptor beta chains below, sequenced in a study of CD8+ T cells in alopecia areata. Isolated RNA was reverse transcribed into cDNA used as the sequencing template. TCRdb's table, derived via immunoSEQ multiplex PCR, lists solely in-frame clones and lacks some. The data contain 140,000 or so clones, less than 65% of them singletons. Sequenced material: CD8+ T cells sorted from blood. The receptors stem from a human donor in good health.

The chain has TRBV25-1 and TRBJ1-1, with unresolved D. Deletions cut 4 bases from V and 8 bases from J, with 14 bases between. The CDR3 has 13 amino acids. Per the germline V gene, CDR1 is MGHDK and CDR2 is SYGVNS. CDR3 nucleotides: TGTGCCAGCAGTGGCATGGCCCGTGGGGAAGCTTTCTTT. Translation: CASSGMARGEAFF.

This clone was counted a few times. The chain links TRBV25-1 to TRBJ1-1, with D unclear. The CDR3 consists of 17 residues. The germline V gene has CDR1 MGHDK and CDR2 SYGVNS. Trimming removed 1 base at V and 0 bases at J, with 15 bases between. The CDR3 protein is CASSESLSTAMNTEAFF. The CDR3 DNA sequence: TGTGCCAGCAGTGAATCCCTAAGTACAGCCATGAACACTGAAGCTTTCTTT. Full variable domain (missing parts from reference TRBV25-1 and TRBJ1-1): EADIYQTPRYLVIGTGKKITLECSQTMGHDKMYWYQQDPGMELHLIHYSYGVNSTEKGDLSSESTVSRIRTEHFPLTLESARPSHTSQYLCASSESLSTAMNTEAFFGQGTRLTVV.

The J gene is TRBJ1-2, the V gene TRBV20-1; D not certain. V gave up 3 bases and J gave up 7 bases, with 9 bases separating them. Per the germline V gene, CDR1 is DFQATT and CDR2 is SNEGSKA (reference sequence). The CDR3 has 11 amino acids. CDR3 region: CSARVLRGYTF. The DNA of the CDR3 is TGCAGTGCTAGGGTTTTGCGTGGCTACACCTTC.

The DNA of the CDR3 is TGCAGCGTTGAAGGCCGTGGCTCTAGCGGGAGGGCCAATGAGCAGTTCTTC. Protein: CSVEGRGSSGRANEQFF. V is TRBV29-1 and J is TRBJ2-1; 12 bases are shared with TRBD2. V lost 1 base and J lost 6; bases outside the gene matches: 10. This CDR3 spans 17 amino acids. Germline V gene data show CDR1 as SQVTM and CDR2 as ANQGSEA.

This clone was detected a few times. The rearrangement joins TRBV29-1 to TRBJ1-5, with no clear D. The V gene's germline CDR1 is SQVTM and CDR2 ANQGSEA. The CDR3 is 13 amino acids. V lost 4 bases and J 3 bases, leaving 10 bases between the germline ends. The CDR3 loop is CSVAAGSNQPQHF. In DNA, the CDR3 is TGCAGCGTTGCCGCGGGCTCCAATCAGCCCCAGCATTTT.

The chain combines TRBV6-5 with TRBJ2-7; tentative D call: TRBD2 (6 bases). This CDR3 comprises 15 residues. Trimming pared 0 bases from V and 6 bases from J, leaving 15 bases between. Germline values: CDR1 MNHEY, CDR2 SVGAGI. The CDR3 reads CASSYSSQTGVEQYF. CDR3 DNA sequence: TGTGCCAGCAGTTACTCGAGCCAGACGGGAGTCGAGCAGTACTTC.

This clone was counted a single time. The CDR3 here is CASSLNRGLVYEQYF. The CDR3 DNA reads as TGTGCCAGCAGTCTAAACAGGGGTCTGGTATACGAGCAGTACTTC. The rearrangement uses TRBV27 and TRBJ2-7; 7 positions match TRBD1. Germline CDR1 reads MNHEY; CDR2 reads SMNVEV (reference sequence). The CDR3 sequence is 15 residues long. V lost 5 bases, J lost 4 bases, and 11 bases stayed unmatched.

The chain carries TRBV27 and TRBJ2-3, with a weak D call TRBD2 (6 bases). The CDR3 sequence is 14 residues long. Deletions cut 6 bases from V and 4 bases from J, with 14 bases between. Germline values: CDR1 MNHEY, CDR2 SMNVEV (reference sequence). The CDR3 DNA reads TGTGCCAGCAGCGCCCTAGGGAGGTCAGATACGCAGTATTTT. Amino acids: CASSALGRSDTQYF.

The chain combines TRBV29-1 with TRBJ2-7, with D uncertain. The CDR3 extends over 12 amino acids. V was pared by 7 bases and J by 0 bases, with 10 bases between. Germline V CDR1 and CDR2: SQVTM, ANQGSEA. The CDR3 is CSAAGNSYEQYF. The CDR3 DNA reads as TGCAGCGCAGCAGGCAACTCCTACGAGCAGTACTTC.

The chain uses TRBV2 and TRBJ2-6; TRBD1 matches at 9 bases. From germline, CDR1 is SNHLY and CDR2 FYNNEI. This CDR3 region has 17 residues. Trimming cost V 6 bases and J 4 bases; bases outside gene matches: 10. The CDR3 is CASRQSQGAIGANVLTF. The DNA of the CDR3 is TGTGCCAGCAGACAATCACAGGGGGCAATCGGGGCCAACGTCCTGACTTTC.

This clone has just one count. The V and J genes are TRBV9 and TRBJ2-3; no reliable D call. The CDR3 length is 13 residues. Trimming took 7 bases from V and 0 from J, leaving 9 bases between them. Germline loops: CDR1 SGDLS, CDR2 YYNGEE. CDR3 DNA sequence: TGTGCCAGCGGGCCCGGGAGCACAGATACGCAGTATTTT. Its protein is CASGPGSTDTQYF.

About this clone: Other DNA sequences in this specimen translate into the identical CDR3. The rearrangement joins TRBV29-1 to TRBJ1-1; D is unclear. This CDR3 has 11 amino acids. Trimming took off 1 base at V and 11 bases at J, with 11 bases between the two ends. The V gene's germline CDR1 is SQVTM and CDR2 ANQGSEA. CDR3 coding DNA: TGCAGCGTTGAAGCGAGGATGGGTGCTTTCTTT. Protein: CSVEARMGAFF.

The chain couples TRBV14 to TRBJ2-1, with 9 bases that match TRBD2. Germline V gene sequence: CDR1 SGHDN, CDR2 FVKESK. The CDR3 is 13 amino acids. V lost 7 bases to trimming and J lost 6 bases; unmatched junction nucleotides: 4. CDR3 sequence (DNA): TGTGCCAGCAAAGGACTAGCGCCCAATGAGCAGTTCTTC. It yields the protein CASKGLAPNEQFF.

The rearrangement links TRBV14 to TRBJ2-7; D gene ambiguous. V dropped 0 bases and J dropped 0 bases, with 9 bases sitting between them. There are 15 residues in the CDR3. The germline CDR1 and CDR2 sequences are SGHDN and FVKESK. CDR3 amino acids: CASSQEGYSSYEQYF. The CDR3 region has the DNA TGTGCCAGCAGCCAAGAGGGCTACAGCTCCTACGAGCAGTACTTC.

This clone was observed a single time. This rearrangement joins TRBV6-5 to TRBJ2-7; maybe TRBD1 (6 bases). The CDR3 sequence is 14 residues long. Per germline, CDR1 MNHEY and CDR2 SVGAGI. The V end lost 6 bases, the J end lost 3 bases, and 15 bases lay between the germline ends. The CDR3 sequence is CASSRTAQHYEQYF. In DNA, the CDR3 is TGTGCCAGCAGCCGGACAGCGCAGCACTACGAGCAGTACTTC.

Only a few counts were recorded for this clone. The chain links TRBV29-1 to TRBJ2-1; TRBD2 agrees at 11 bases. Germline V gene sequence: CDR1 SQVTM, CDR2 ANQGSEA. There are 14 residues in the CDR3. V lost 6 bases to trimming and J lost 6 bases; unmatched junction nucleotides: 7. The CDR3 reads CSVETSGRGNEQFF. The CDR3, as DNA: TGCAGCGTGGAAACTAGCGGGAGAGGCAATGAGCAGTTCTTC.

The chain couples TRBV7-6 to TRBJ2-4; a weak D match, TRBD2 (7 bases). With 4 bases removed from V and 7 bases from J, the gap between germline ends came to 20 bases. This CDR3 has 16 amino acids. Germline loops: CDR1 SGHVS, CDR2 FNYEAQ. The CDR3 loop is CASSSEGGSGANIQYF. CDR3 DNA: TGTGCCAGCAGCTCAGAGGGGGGGTCAGGGGCGAACATTCAGTACTTC.

This clone has just a few counts. This rearrangement joins TRBV30 to TRBJ2-1, with 9 nucleotides matching TRBD2. CDR1 is GTSNPN and CDR2 is SVGIG in the germline V gene (reference sequence). V was pared by 6 bases and J by 3 bases, with 6 bases of the junction left unmatched. The CDR3 sequence is 14 residues long. CDR3 in DNA: TGTGCCTGTCGGGCGGGAGGGAGCTACAATGAGCAGTTCTTC. This translates into CACRAGGSYNEQFF.

This rearrangement joins TRBV5-1 to TRBJ2-5, with 11 bases identical to TRBD2. The junction had 10 bases not matched to a gene; V was cut back by 4 bases and J by 5 bases. CDR3 length: 16 residues. The germline V gene encodes CDR1 SGHRS and CDR2 YFSETQ. The DNA for the CDR3 is TGCGCCAGCAGCATGGGACTAGCGGTAATCGGGGAGACCCAGTACTTC. Translated, it gives CASSMGLAVIGETQYF.

The chain carries TRBV30 and TRBJ2-7; D is ambiguous. V shed 5 bases and J shed 4 bases, with 12 bases lying between them. Per germline, CDR1 GTSNPN and CDR2 SVGIG (reference sequence). CDR3 length: 12 amino acids. The chain's CDR3 is CAWVPTSYEQYF. The CDR3 DNA reads TGTGCCTGGGTCCCCACATCATACGAGCAGTACTTC.

This clone was picked up many times. For the CDR3, the DNA is TGTGCCAGCAGCACTCAGCAGAGCGGGACTGATTCAGATACGCAGTATTTT. This codes for CASSTQQSGTDSDTQYF. The chain is built from TRBV11-1 and TRBJ2-3; 7 bases are a match to TRBD2. Per the germline V gene, CDR1 is SGHAT and CDR2 is FQDESV (reference sequence). This CDR3 is 17 amino acids long. V lost 5 bases to trimming and J lost 4 bases; unmatched junction nucleotides: 15.